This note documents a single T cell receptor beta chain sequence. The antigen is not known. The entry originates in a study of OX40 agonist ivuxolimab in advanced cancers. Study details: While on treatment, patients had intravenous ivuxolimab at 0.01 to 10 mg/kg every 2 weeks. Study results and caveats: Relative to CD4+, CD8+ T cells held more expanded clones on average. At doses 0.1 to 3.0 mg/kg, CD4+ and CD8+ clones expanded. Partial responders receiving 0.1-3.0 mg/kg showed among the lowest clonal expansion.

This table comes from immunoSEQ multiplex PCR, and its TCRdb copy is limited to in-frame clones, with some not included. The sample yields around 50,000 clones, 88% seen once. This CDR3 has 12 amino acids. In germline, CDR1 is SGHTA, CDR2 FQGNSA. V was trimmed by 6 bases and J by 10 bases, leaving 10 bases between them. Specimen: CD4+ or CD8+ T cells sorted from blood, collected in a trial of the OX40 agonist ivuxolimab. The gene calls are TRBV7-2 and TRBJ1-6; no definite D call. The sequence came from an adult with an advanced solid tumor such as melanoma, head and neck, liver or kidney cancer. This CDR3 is CASRIAGSPLHF. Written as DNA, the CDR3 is TGTGCCAGCAGAATCGCGGGGTCACCCCTCCACTTT.